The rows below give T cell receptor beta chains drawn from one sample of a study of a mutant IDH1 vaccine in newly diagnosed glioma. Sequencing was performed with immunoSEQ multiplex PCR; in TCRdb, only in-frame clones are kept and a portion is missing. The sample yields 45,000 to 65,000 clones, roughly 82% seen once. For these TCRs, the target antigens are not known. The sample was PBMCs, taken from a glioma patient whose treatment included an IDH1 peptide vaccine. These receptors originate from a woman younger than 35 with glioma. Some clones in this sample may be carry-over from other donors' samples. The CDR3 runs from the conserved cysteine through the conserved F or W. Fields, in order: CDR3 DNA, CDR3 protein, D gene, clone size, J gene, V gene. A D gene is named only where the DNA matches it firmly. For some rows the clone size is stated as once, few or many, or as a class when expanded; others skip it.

cdr3_nt: TGTGCCAGCTCACCATTGGGGATCAGGAACGCTAATTCACCCCTCCACTTT
cdr3_aa: CASSPLGIRNANSPLHF
d_call: .
clone_size: .
j_call: TRBJ1-6
v_call: TRBV18

cdr3_nt: TGTGCCAGCAGTAAAGAAGGGGGATGGGGAAACACCATATATTTT
cdr3_aa: CASSKEGGWGNTIYF
d_call: .
clone_size: .
j_call: TRBJ1-3
v_call: TRBV6-6

cdr3_nt: TGTGCCAGCAGCGTAGGGCCGGGCTGGAACACTGAAGCTTTCTTT
cdr3_aa: CASSVGPGWNTEAFF
d_call: .
clone_size: .
j_call: TRBJ1-1
v_call: TRBV9

cdr3_nt: TGTGCCAGCAGCTTAGGCAGGGACACAGATACGCAGTATTTT
cdr3_aa: CASSLGRDTDTQYF
d_call: .
clone_size: .
j_call: TRBJ2-3
v_call: TRBV7-9

cdr3_nt: TGTGCCAGCAGCTTGAACCTTCCGGGGTATTCACCCCTCCACTTT
cdr3_aa: CASSLNLPGYSPLHF
d_call: .
clone_size: .
j_call: TRBJ1-6
v_call: TRBV5-6

cdr3_nt: TGTGCCAGCAGCCTACTGGGACAGTCCTATGGCTACACCTTC
cdr3_aa: CASSLLGQSYGYTF
d_call: TRBD1
clone_size: .
j_call: TRBJ1-2
v_call: TRBV5-6

cdr3_nt: TGTGCCACCAAGCCAGCGGGGGGATACAATGAGCAGTTCTTC
cdr3_aa: CATKPAGGYNEQFF
d_call: TRBD2
clone_size: .
j_call: TRBJ2-1
v_call: TRBV7-2

cdr3_nt: TGTGCCAGCAGTCTACTAACGGATACGCAGTATTTT
cdr3_aa: CASSLLTDTQYF
d_call: .
clone_size: .
j_call: TRBJ2-3
v_call: TRBV27

cdr3_nt: TGTGCCAGCTCACCACGAGGACAGGGGGGCTCCTATAATTCACCCCTCCACTTT
cdr3_aa: CASSPRGQGGSYNSPLHF
d_call: TRBD1
clone_size: .
j_call: TRBJ1-6
v_call: TRBV18

cdr3_nt: TGTGCCAGCAGCGTTGACAGGGTGGGGGTGAACACTGAAGCTTTCTTT
cdr3_aa: CASSVDRVGVNTEAFF
d_call: TRBD1
clone_size: .
j_call: TRBJ1-1
v_call: TRBV11-2

cdr3_nt: TGTGCCAGTAGTATCGGACAGGGGGGCTATGGCTACACCTTC
cdr3_aa: CASSIGQGGYGYTF
d_call: TRBD1
clone_size: .
j_call: TRBJ1-2
v_call: TRBV19

cdr3_nt: TGTGCCTGGACAGGGAGGCGCACTGAAGCTTTCTTT
cdr3_aa: CAWTGRRTEAFF
d_call: .
clone_size: .
j_call: TRBJ1-1
v_call: TRBV30

cdr3_nt: TGTGCCAGCGGACTCCGGACGTCGAGCTCCTACAATGAGCAGTTCTTC
cdr3_aa: CASGLRTSSSYNEQFF
d_call: .
clone_size: .
j_call: TRBJ2-1
v_call: TRBV5-4

cdr3_nt: TGTGTCAGCAGCGTAGAGGCGGGTAGCTACGAGCAGTACTTC
cdr3_aa: CVSSVEAGSYEQYF
d_call: .
clone_size: .
j_call: TRBJ2-7
v_call: TRBV9

cdr3_nt: TGTGCCAGCAGCTTGGTTTTCGGGGTCCGGTCAGATACGCAGTATTTT
cdr3_aa: CASSLVFGVRSDTQYF
d_call: .
clone_size: once
j_call: TRBJ2-3
v_call: TRBV5-8

cdr3_nt: TGTGCCAGCAGTTGGACTCGCTCCTACGAGCAGTACTTC
cdr3_aa: CASSWTRSYEQYF
d_call: .
clone_size: .
j_call: TRBJ2-7
v_call: TRBV27

cdr3_nt: TGTGCCAGCAGCTTACTCTCCTACGAGCAGTACTTC
cdr3_aa: CASSLLSYEQYF
d_call: .
clone_size: .
j_call: TRBJ2-7
v_call: TRBV13

cdr3_nt: TGCGCCAGCAGCCAAGGGTGGAACAACGAGCAGTACTTC
cdr3_aa: CASSQGWNNEQYF
d_call: .
clone_size: .
j_call: TRBJ2-7
v_call: TRBV4-3

cdr3_nt: TGCGCCAGCAGCCTACCGGGCCCGAACTATGGCTACACCTTC
cdr3_aa: CASSLPGPNYGYTF
d_call: .
clone_size: .
j_call: TRBJ1-2
v_call: TRBV5-1

cdr3_nt: TGTGCCAGCTCACTCAAGAGCACAGGGGTTAGGGGTAACACTGAAGCTTTCTTT
cdr3_aa: CASSLKSTGVRGNTEAFF
d_call: TRBD1
clone_size: .
j_call: TRBJ1-1
v_call: TRBV18

cdr3_nt: TGTGCCAGCAGCTTATCGGGCCGGGGGGCCGGGACGCAGTATTTT
cdr3_aa: CASSLSGRGAGTQYF
d_call: .
clone_size: once
j_call: TRBJ2-3
v_call: TRBV7-2

cdr3_nt: TGCGCCAGCAGCCAAGTCCGGGGGCTCGACACTGAAGCTTTCTTT
cdr3_aa: CASSQVRGLDTEAFF
d_call: .
clone_size: .
j_call: TRBJ1-1
v_call: TRBV4-1

cdr3_nt: TGCGCCAGCAGTGAAGGTCGTACCTCCGAGCAGTACTTC
cdr3_aa: CASSEGRTSEQYF
d_call: .
clone_size: once
j_call: TRBJ2-7
v_call: TRBV10-2

cdr3_nt: TGTGCCAGCAGCTTGCTTCAGCCCCAGCATTTT
cdr3_aa: CASSLLQPQHF
d_call: .
clone_size: .
j_call: TRBJ1-5
v_call: TRBV5-8

cdr3_nt: TGTGCCAGCAGCGCTTTCGACCGAGCGTACGAGCAGTACTTC
cdr3_aa: CASSAFDRAYEQYF
d_call: .
clone_size: .
j_call: TRBJ2-7
v_call: TRBV9

cdr3_nt: TGTGCCAGCACCGATCCCGGTGGATCAGATTCACCCCTCCACTTT
cdr3_aa: CASTDPGGSDSPLHF
d_call: .
clone_size: .
j_call: TRBJ1-6
v_call: TRBV7-9

cdr3_nt: TGTGCCTGGAGTGGCACAGGGGGAAACACCATATATTTT
cdr3_aa: CAWSGTGGNTIYF
d_call: .
clone_size: .
j_call: TRBJ1-3
v_call: TRBV30

cdr3_nt: TGTGCCAGCAGCTTATTAGGGCAATCTACTGGAGAGCAGTACTTC
cdr3_aa: CASSLLGQSTGEQYF
d_call: .
clone_size: .
j_call: TRBJ2-7
v_call: TRBV7-9

cdr3_nt: TGTGCCAGCAGTTTATCAAAAGGGGCCAGCAATCAGCCCCAGCATTTT
cdr3_aa: CASSLSKGASNQPQHF
d_call: .
clone_size: .
j_call: TRBJ1-5
v_call: TRBV27

cdr3_nt: TGCGCCAGCAGCCAAGAGGAAGCCCTAGCGGGGTGGGAGACCCAGTACTTC
cdr3_aa: CASSQEEALAGWETQYF
d_call: TRBD2
clone_size: .
j_call: TRBJ2-5
v_call: TRBV4-1

cdr3_nt: TGTGCCAGCTCAGCCAACAGAAACACTGAAGCTTTCTTT
cdr3_aa: CASSANRNTEAFF
d_call: .
clone_size: .
j_call: TRBJ1-1
v_call: TRBV18

cdr3_nt: TGTGCCAGCAGCCCAACTCAGCATGGCTACACCTTC
cdr3_aa: CASSPTQHGYTF
d_call: .
clone_size: .
j_call: TRBJ1-2
v_call: TRBV9

cdr3_nt: TGTGCCAGCAGTGAACCGATTAGCGGCACAGATACGCAGTATTTT
cdr3_aa: CASSEPISGTDTQYF
d_call: .
clone_size: .
j_call: TRBJ2-3
v_call: TRBV6-1

cdr3_nt: TGTGCCAGCAGCGTAGACGTGGCAGAGACCCAGTACTTC
cdr3_aa: CASSVDVAETQYF
d_call: .
clone_size: .
j_call: TRBJ2-5
v_call: TRBV9

cdr3_nt: TGTGCCTGGAGTGTACGCAGGGGATCAAGCAATCAGCCCCAGCATTTT
cdr3_aa: CAWSVRRGSSNQPQHF
d_call: .
clone_size: .
j_call: TRBJ1-5
v_call: TRBV30

cdr3_nt: TGTGCCAGCAGTTATTACAGGGGGCTGGACACCGGGGAGCTGTTTTTT
cdr3_aa: CASSYYRGLDTGELFF
d_call: TRBD1
clone_size: .
j_call: TRBJ2-2
v_call: TRBV6-6

cdr3_nt: TGTGCCAGCAGTTACTCTAGGGGCACAGACATTCAGTACTTC
cdr3_aa: CASSYSRGTDIQYF
d_call: .
clone_size: .
j_call: TRBJ2-4
v_call: TRBV6-5

cdr3_nt: TGTGCCAGCAGCCAAGAACCAACAGCTAGATGGGGGATGTTTTTT
cdr3_aa: CASSQEPTARWGMFF
d_call: .
clone_size: .
j_call: TRBJ1-4
v_call: TRBV14

cdr3_nt: TGTGCCAGCAGTTACTCTCGAGCAGGGCCCACTGAAGCTTTCTTT
cdr3_aa: CASSYSRAGPTEAFF
d_call: .
clone_size: .
j_call: TRBJ1-1
v_call: TRBV6-5

cdr3_nt: TGCAGTGCTAGAGTGGGGCACGAGCAGTACTTC
cdr3_aa: CSARVGHEQYF
d_call: .
clone_size: .
j_call: TRBJ2-7
v_call: TRBV20-1

cdr3_nt: TGTGCCAGCAGGGGGACACCGAACACCGGGGAGCTGTTTTTT
cdr3_aa: CASRGTPNTGELFF
d_call: .
clone_size: few
j_call: TRBJ2-2
v_call: TRBV25-1

cdr3_nt: TGCAGCACCCCTGATCCTAGGAGCTCCTACGAGCAGTACTTC
cdr3_aa: CSTPDPRSSYEQYF
d_call: .
clone_size: .
j_call: TRBJ2-7
v_call: TRBV29-1

cdr3_nt: TGCGCCAGCAGTCAACGGACAGGAGCTGAAGCTTTCTTT
cdr3_aa: CASSQRTGAEAFF
d_call: TRBD1
clone_size: .
j_call: TRBJ1-1
v_call: TRBV23-1

cdr3_nt: TGTGCCAGCAGCTGGAGGTACGAGCAGTACTTC
cdr3_aa: CASSWRYEQYF
d_call: .
clone_size: few
j_call: TRBJ2-7
v_call: TRBV28

cdr3_nt: TGTGCCAGCAGCTTAGGAGGCAGGGGCTACGAGCAGTACTTC
cdr3_aa: CASSLGGRGYEQYF
d_call: .
clone_size: .
j_call: TRBJ2-7
v_call: TRBV7-2

cdr3_nt: TGCAGCGTGGTATTAGCTCACGAGCAGTACTTC
cdr3_aa: CSVVLAHEQYF
d_call: .
clone_size: few
j_call: TRBJ2-7
v_call: TRBV29-1

cdr3_nt: TGTGCCTGGCAGGGGGCCTCTGGAAACACCATATATTTT
cdr3_aa: CAWQGASGNTIYF
d_call: TRBD1
clone_size: few
j_call: TRBJ1-3
v_call: TRBV30